Listed here are 16 T cell receptor beta chains from one sample, sequenced in a study of T cells in Graves' hyperthyroidism and ophthalmopathy. Amplified TCR beta CDR3 regions derived from RNA transcripts. An initial round of RT-PCR targeting the TCR CDR3 relied on the HTBI primer set. One entry per CDR3 protein results from TCRdb running MiXCR on the multiplex PCR reads. Here the sample spans roughly 93,000 distinct CDR3 sequences, roughly 39% being singletons. The sample was peripheral blood or thyroid tissue (not recorded which). Receptor source: a woman aged 30 to 39 with Graves' hyperthyroidism.

V gene TRBV12-3 or TRBV12-4 combines with J gene TRBJ1-3, with D tentatively TRBD1 (6 bases). The length of the CDR3 is 13 residues. The ends were cut back, 5 bases at V and 8 bases at J, with 13 bases in the middle. CDR3 protein: CASSAQGWDTIYF. CDR3 nucleotide sequence: TGTGCCAGCAGTGCACAGGGATGGGACACCATATATTTT.

This clonotype was picked up one time. The V gene is TRBV2, the J gene TRBJ2-2; 8 bases map to TRBD2. CDR1 and CDR2 (germline): SNHLY, FYNNEI. Germline trimming cut 2 bases from V and 6 bases from J; bases unmatched to any gene: 5. This CDR3 has 15 residues. This CDR3 reads CASSERAGVAGELFF. The CDR3 nucleotides are TGTGCCAGCAGTGAAAGAGCGGGAGTTGCCGGGGAGCTGTTTTTT.

Many counts were recorded for this clonotype. The chain joins TRBV6-1 to TRBJ1-4, with D unclear. This CDR3 is built from 17 residues. Germline V gives CDR1 MNHNS, CDR2 SASEGT. V was trimmed by 1 base and J by 0 bases, leaving 12 bases between them. The CDR3 region has the DNA TGTGCCAGCAGTGAAGATAGCGTCTTTGCAACTAATGAAAAACTGTTTTTT. The encoded protein is CASSEDSVFATNEKLFF.

The chain links TRBV20-1 to TRBJ2-3, with 10 nucleotides matching TRBD1. J gave up 3 bases and V 5 bases, and 8 bases lay outside the gene matches. The length of the CDR3 is 15 residues. Germline values: CDR1 DFQATT, CDR2 SNEGSKA (reference sequence). Here the CDR3 reads CSASHPGQGTDTQYF. CDR3 DNA sequence: TGCAGTGCTTCACACCCGGGACAGGGGACAGATACGCAGTATTTT.

This chain joins TRBV6-1 and TRBJ2-3, with D unclear. The end of the DNA is better explained by TRBJ1-5, so the J call may be wrong. The CDR3 sequence is 15 residues long. Germline V gives CDR1 MNHNS, CDR2 SASEGT. CDR3 DNA: TGTGCCAGCAGTGATCCGTGGATCTTCACAGATACGCAGCATTTT. Translated: CASSDPWIFTDTQHF.

This clonotype was seen repeatedly, ten times or more. This chain connects TRBV11-2 to TRBJ2-7; 10 nucleotides agree with TRBD1. The CDR3 is 14 residues long. The V gene's germline CDR1 is SGHAT and CDR2 FQNNGV. J gave up 6 bases and V 5 bases, and 7 bases lay outside the gene matches. The CDR3 nucleotides are TGTGCCAGCAGCCCCGATTGGACAGGGGGCGAGCAGTACTTC. The encoded protein is CASSPDWTGGEQYF.

This clonotype came up many times. V is TRBV5-5 and J is TRBJ2-7, with 9 bases lining up with TRBD1. The CDR3 sequence is 16 residues long. J was trimmed by 5 bases and V by 2 bases; bases with no gene match: 11. Germline loops: CDR1 SGHKS, CDR2 YYEKEE (reference sequence). This CDR3 reads CASSFLEGTGRDEQYF. The CDR3 bases are TGTGCCAGCAGCTTTTTGGAGGGGACAGGGAGGGACGAGCAGTACTTC. The entire variable domain, with the rest obtained from reference TRBV5-5 and TRBJ2-7, is as follows: DAGVTQSPTHLIKTRGQQVTLRCSPISGHKSVSWYQQVLGQGPQFIFQYYEKEERGRGNFPDRFSARQFPNYSSELNVNALLLGDSALYLCASSFLEGTGRDEQYFGPGTRLTVT.

In regard to this clonotype: One junction end does not reproduce the germline sequence, and a read error may be involved. This sequence joins TRBV2 and TRBJ2-7, with D perhaps matching TRBD1 (5 bases). CDR1 is SNHLY and CDR2 is FYNNEI in the germline V gene. This CDR3 spans 13 amino acids. Here the CDR3 reads CASSDRNSYEQCF. The DNA of the CDR3 is TGCGCCAGCAGCGACAGAAACTCCTACGAGCAGTGCTTC.

The V and J genes are TRBV6-6 and TRBJ2-7, with D possibly being TRBD2 (6 bases). V dropped 6 bases and J dropped 3 bases, with 18 bases sitting between them. The CDR3 spans 15 residues. Germline values: CDR1 MNHNY, CDR2 SVGAGI (reference sequence). CDR3 loop: CASRPPGLFLYEQYF. The CDR3 nucleotides read TGTGCCAGCAGGCCGCCGGGACTCTTCCTCTACGAGCAGTACTTC.

Turning to this clonotype: The DNA is left out, because the CDR3 cannot be placed on it with certainty; the CDR3 is given as TCRdb lists it. J is TRBJ2-7 and V is TRBV7-8; the D segment call TRBD1 is taken from the table without a DNA check. The CDR3 comprises 14 residues, both ends counted. Germline CDR1 reads SGHVS; CDR2 reads FQNEAQ. CDR3 residues: CASSFGTGAYERYF.

This rearrangement joins TRBV20-1 to TRBJ2-7; possibly TRBD1 or TRBD2 for D (5 bases each). The CDR3 consists of 13 residues. Germline V gene sequence: CDR1 DFQATT, CDR2 SNEGSKA (reference sequence). V was shortened by 5 bases and J by 5 bases, with 16 bases between the two germline ends. In DNA, the CDR3 is TGCAGTGCTTACCCTGGTTTGGGGGACGAGCAGTACTTC. The encoded protein is CSAYPGLGDEQYF.

This clonotype has ten or more counts. The rearrangement joins TRBV7-9 to TRBJ1-6; 7 bases line up with TRBD1. Trimming removed 5 bases from V and 0 bases from J; junction bases left unmatched: 10. From germline, CDR1 is SEHNR and CDR2 FQNEAQ (reference sequence). The CDR3 is 18 residues long. CDR3 residues: CASSLTGAASSYNSPLHF. CDR3 nucleotides: TGTGCCAGCAGCCTAACAGGGGCCGCAAGCTCCTATAATTCACCCCTCCACTTT.

V is TRBV2 and J is TRBJ1-1, with D possibly being TRBD1 (5 bases). With 3 bases removed from V and 2 bases from J, the gap between germline ends came to 16 bases. The CDR3 extends over 16 amino acids. Looked up from germline, CDR1 is SNHLY and CDR2 is FYNNEI. In DNA form, the CDR3 reads TGTGCCAGCAGTGACATCGGGGGAGCGGTAAACACTGAAGCTTTCTTT. Protein: CASSDIGGAVNTEAFF.

This clonotype was detected many times. The J gene is TRBJ1-4, the V gene TRBV24-1, with TRBD1 matching 9 bases. CDR3 length equals 13 residues. The germline V gene has CDR1 KGHDR and CDR2 SFDVKD. V gave up 6 bases and J gave up 11 bases; unmatched junction bases: 6. In nucleotides, the CDR3 is TGTGCCACCAGTCGGACAGGGGAGGCCAAACTGTTTTTT. Protein sequence: CATSRTGEAKLFF.

This chain connects TRBV15 to TRBJ1-5; 9 nucleotides line up with TRBD1. CDR3 size: 18 residues. Germline V lookup: CDR1 LNHNV, CDR2 YYDKDF (reference sequence). The V segment lost 3 bases and the J segment 6 bases; nucleotides outside the gene matches: 15. CDR3 loop: CATSSRTQGARPGQPQHF. The CDR3 DNA sequence: TGTGCCACCAGCAGTCGTACACAGGGGGCTCGGCCGGGTCAGCCCCAGCATTTT.

The V and J genes are TRBV10-3 and TRBJ2-7; 7 bases are a match to TRBD1. The CDR3 is made up of 13 amino acids. The germline CDR1 and CDR2 sequences are ENHRY and SYGVKD. J was trimmed by 3 bases and V by 6 bases; bases with no gene match: 5. CDR3 sequence reads: CAIRSGTVYEQYF. The CDR3 coding sequence is TGTGCCATCAGGTCCGGGACAGTCTACGAGCAGTACTTC.